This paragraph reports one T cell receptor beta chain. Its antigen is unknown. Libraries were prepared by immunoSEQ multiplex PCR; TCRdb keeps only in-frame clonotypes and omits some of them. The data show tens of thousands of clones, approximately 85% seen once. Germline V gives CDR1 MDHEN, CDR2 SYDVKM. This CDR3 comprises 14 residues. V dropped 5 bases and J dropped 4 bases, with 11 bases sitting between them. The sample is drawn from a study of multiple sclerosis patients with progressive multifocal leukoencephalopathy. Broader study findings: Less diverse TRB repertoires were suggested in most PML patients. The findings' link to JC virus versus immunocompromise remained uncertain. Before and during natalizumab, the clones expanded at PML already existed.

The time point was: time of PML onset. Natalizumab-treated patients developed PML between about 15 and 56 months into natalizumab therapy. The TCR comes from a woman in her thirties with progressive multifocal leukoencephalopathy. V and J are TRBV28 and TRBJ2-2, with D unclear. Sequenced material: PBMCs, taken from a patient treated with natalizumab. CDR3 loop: CASSRRSGTGELFF. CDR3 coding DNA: TGTGCCAGCAGTCGGAGATCGGGCACCGGGGAGCTGTTTTTT.